This T cell receptor beta chain was documented in a study of radiotherapy plus CTLA-4 blockade in lung cancer. A few counts support this clone. Method: immunoSEQ multiplex PCR; TCRdb's copy keeps in-frame clones and lacks some. This sample has tens of thousands of clones, with 79% found just once. The germline CDR1 and CDR2 sequences are LNHDA and SQIVND (reference sequence). CDR3 length: 14 amino acids. Trimming pared 7 bases from V and 4 bases from J, leaving 16 bases between. Sequenced material: peripheral blood, taken from a patient treated with radiotherapy plus ipilimumab. The chain recombines TRBV19 with TRBJ1-2; D is ambiguous. The sequence derives from a human donor with non-small cell lung cancer who had a complete response to radiotherapy plus ipilimumab. In DNA form, the CDR3 reads TGTGCCAGTAATACTCTAGGAGGCAGCTATGGCTACACCTTC. This translates into CASNTLGGSYGYTF.